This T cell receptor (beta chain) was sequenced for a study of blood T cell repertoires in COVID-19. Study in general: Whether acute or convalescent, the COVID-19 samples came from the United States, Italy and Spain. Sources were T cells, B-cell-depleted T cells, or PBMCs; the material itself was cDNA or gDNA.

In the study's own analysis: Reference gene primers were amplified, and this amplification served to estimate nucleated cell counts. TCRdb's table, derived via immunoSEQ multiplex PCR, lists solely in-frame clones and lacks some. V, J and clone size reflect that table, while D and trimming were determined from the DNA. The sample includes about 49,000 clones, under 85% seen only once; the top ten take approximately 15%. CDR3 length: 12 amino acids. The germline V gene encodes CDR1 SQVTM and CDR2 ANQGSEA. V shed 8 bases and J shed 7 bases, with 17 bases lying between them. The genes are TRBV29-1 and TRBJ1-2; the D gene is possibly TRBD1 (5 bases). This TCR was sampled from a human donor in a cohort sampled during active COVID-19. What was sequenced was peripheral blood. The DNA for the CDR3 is TGCAGCACGGGGACGGCCGGGGGTGGCTACACCTTC. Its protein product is CSTGTAGGGYTF.